Listed below are T cell receptor beta chains from one sample, sequenced in a study of cytomegalovirus exposure and HLA in healthy donors. The table came from immunoSEQ multiplex PCR; TCRdb's copy has only in-frame clones and leaves some out. The sample lists around 130,000 clones, roughly 80% seen once, with 0.95% to 1.5% in the top ten. The material sequenced was PBMCs. These receptors were collected from a boy aged 10-17 years in good health and CMV-seronegative. The CDR3 runs from the conserved cysteine through the conserved F or W. A D gene is named only where the DNA matches it firmly. The size entry is marked missing in some rows and otherwise reads once, few, many or a size class.

CDR3 | DNA | V | size | D | J
CASSLWTVQETQYF | TGTGCCAGCAGCTTATGGACAGTCCAAGAGACCCAGTACTTC | TRBV7-9 | . | . | TRBJ2-5
CASSRDTEAFF | TGTGCCAGCAGTCGGGACACTGAAGCTTTCTTT | TRBV5-4 | . | . | TRBJ1-1
CASSDRARGYTF | TGTGCCAGCAGTGACAGGGCTCGCGGCTACACCTTC | TRBV6-5 | . | TRBD1 | TRBJ1-2
CASSSGQPQETQYF | TGTGCCAGCAGCTCGGGACAGCCTCAAGAGACCCAGTACTTC | TRBV5-4 | . | TRBD1 | TRBJ2-5
CASSLVRTGASEAFF | TGTGCCAGCAGCTTAGTACGGACAGGGGCCTCTGAAGCTTTCTTT | TRBV7-8 | . | TRBD1 | TRBJ1-1
CASSSYGYTF | TGTGCCAGCTCGTCCTATGGCTACACCTTC | TRBV19 | . | . | TRBJ1-2
CAWGTGAAAPDTQYF | TGTGCCTGGGGTACAGGGGCCGCTGCGCCAGATACGCAGTATTTT | TRBV30 | . | TRBD1 | TRBJ2-3
CASSLLAAAYNEQFF | TGCGCCAGCAGCCTACTAGCGGCGGCCTACAATGAGCAGTTCTTC | TRBV4-1 | . | TRBD2 | TRBJ2-1
CASSLGGGSREQYF | TGTGCCAGCAGCTTGGGGGGGGGTTCGAGGGAGCAGTACTTC | TRBV5-4 | . | TRBD2 | TRBJ2-7
CASSENRGQKLFF | TGTGCCAGCAGTGAAAACAGGGGGCAGAAACTGTTTTTT | TRBV27 | . | TRBD1 | TRBJ1-4
CSVEVPSSYNEQFF | TGCAGCGTTGAGGTCCCCAGCTCCTACAATGAGCAGTTCTTC | TRBV29-1 | . | . | TRBJ2-1
CATSRDYPQLAGGPRGELFF | TGTGCCACCAGCAGAGATTATCCCCAACTAGCGGGAGGGCCAAGAGGGGAGCTGTTTTTT | TRBV15 | . | TRBD2 | TRBJ2-2
CAISAGVSYEQYF | TGTGCCATCAGTGCGGGAGTGTCCTACGAGCAGTACTTC | TRBV10-3 | once | . | TRBJ2-7
CASSHVEGASSYEQYF | TGTGCCAGCAGCCATGTGGAAGGGGCCAGCTCCTACGAGCAGTACTTC | TRBV4-2 | . | . | TRBJ2-7
CASSFRVEGSYNEQFF | TGTGCCAGCAGTTTTAGAGTGGAGGGCTCCTACAATGAGCAGTTCTTC | TRBV27 | few | . | TRBJ2-1
CASSRKTGDTGELFF | TGCGCCAGCAGCCGGAAGACAGGGGACACCGGGGAGCTGTTTTTT | TRBV5-1 | . | TRBD1 | TRBJ2-2
CASSDGGISNIQYF | TGTGCCAGCAGTGATGGCGGGATATCAAACATTCAGTACTTC | TRBV6-4 | . | . | TRBJ2-4